The rows below give T cell receptor beta chains drawn from one sample of a study of T cell repertoires in cytomegalovirus infection. TCRdb re-called the reads with MiXCR, one entry per CDR3 protein. The table shows some 350,000 distinct CDR3 sequences, with about 28% occurring only once. Antigens for these TCRs are unknown. The specimen was cultured PBMCs, collected from culture after CMV antigen stimulation. Every receptor here comes from a human donor in good health (CMV status not recorded). Some clones in this sample may be carry-over from other donors' samples. The CDR3 runs from the conserved cysteine through the conserved F or W. The D gene is left open where the match is weak. A clone size is listed for some rows: how often the clone was seen (once, few, many), or a class if it is expanded.

TRBJ2-5,NA,TRBV28,NA,TGTGCCAGCAGTTCCTATCCAGGGGCAGGAATGGAGACCCAGTACTTC,CASSSYPGAGMETQYF
TRBJ1-5,NA,TRBV18,TRBD1,TGTGCCAGCTCAACCTTTAGGACAGGGGGCGATAGCAATCAGCCCCAGCATTTT,CASSTFRTGGDSNQPQHF
TRBJ1-2,NA,TRBV11-1,TRBD1,TGTGCCAGCAGCTCAACACAGGGGGAATGGTATGGCTACACCTTC,CASSSTQGEWYGYTF
TRBJ1-1,NA,TRBV2,NA,TGTGCCAGCAGTATGGACTGGGACGGCCTCACTGAAGCTTTCTTT,CASSMDWDGLTEAFF
TRBJ2-5,few,TRBV7-2,TRBD2,TGTGCCAGCAGCCCAGGACTAGCGGGACACGGACGGGAGACCCAGTACTTC,CASSPGLAGHGRETQYF
TRBJ1-2,few,TRBV20-1,TRBD1,TGCAGTGCTACTGGACAGGAAGGACCCTATGGCTACACCTTC,CSATGQEGPYGYTF
TRBJ2-5,NA,TRBV12-3/TRBV12-4,TRBD1,TGTGCCAGCAGTCCCACGACAGGGGTCCAACAAGAGACCCAGTACTTC,CASSPTTGVQQETQYF
TRBJ1-1,many,TRBV3-1,NA,TGTGCCAGCAGCCAATGGCTGCTGAGGACTGAAGCTTTCTTT,CASSQWLLRTEAFF
TRBJ2-3,many,TRBV7-2,NA,TGTGCCAGCAGAACGAGTGTTAGCTCAGAGGGGGCAGATACGCAGTATTTT,CASRTSVSSEGADTQYF
TRBJ2-7,NA,TRBV3-1,NA,TGTGCCAGCAGCCATAAGGCTAGGGGCTACGAGCAGTACTTC,CASSHKARGYEQYF
TRBJ2-4,once,TRBV4-3,TRBD1,TGCGCCAGCAGCCAAGATCGGGAGACAGGGGGCGTATGGCAGTACTTC,CASSQDRETGGVWQYF
TRBJ1-3,many,TRBV7-8,NA,TGTGCCAGCAGGGGGGGCAGGGACTCTGGAAACACCATATATTTT,CASRGGRDSGNTIYF
TRBJ1-1,NA,TRBV5-1,NA,TGCGCCAGCAGCGACCCTCCTCAAGCTTTCTTT,CASSDPPQAFF
TRBJ2-1,few,TRBV5-6,TRBD2,TGTGCCAGCAGGTGGGGACTAGCGAGCAATGAGCAGTTCTTC,CASRWGLASNEQFF
TRBJ1-5,few,TRBV7-9,NA,TGTGCCAGCAGCTTAGGACGGGGGGCCGGTCAGCCCCAGCATTTT,CASSLGRGAGQPQHF
TRBJ1-2,NA,TRBV6-6,NA,TGTGCCAGCAGTGCAAAACAGGGTTCTGGCTACACCTTC,CASSAKQGSGYTF
TRBJ1-5,NA,TRBV20-1,NA,TGCAGTGCTAAGGGGCCCGACCAGCCCCAGCATTTT,CSAKGPDQPQHF
TRBJ2-7,NA,TRBV19,TRBD2,TGTGCCAGCACTCCTTGGGGACTAGCGGGAGTAGGATCCTCCTACGAGCAGTACTTC,CASTPWGLAGVGSSYEQYF
TRBJ2-7,few,TRBV5-1,TRBD2,TGCGCCAGCAGCCCCGGCGGGAGCTCCTACGAGCAGTACTTC,CASSPGGSSYEQYF
TRBJ2-1,few,TRBV7-6,TRBD2,TGTGCCAGCAGCCCCGGGACTAGCGGCAATGAGCAGTTCTTC,CASSPGTSGNEQFF
TRBJ2-5,few,TRBV5-1,TRBD2,TGCGCCAGCAGCTCCTCTCAGGGACTAGCGGGGGTGACCCAGTACTTC,CASSSSQGLAGVTQYF
TRBJ1-3,NA,TRBV12-3/TRBV12-4,TRBD1,TGTGCCAGCAGCATTTCTAAGGGGGCAACTGGAAACACCATATATTTT,CASSISKGATGNTIYF
TRBJ2-7,many,TRBV7-9,TRBD1,TGTGCCAGCAGGGATACGCAACTGGGGACAGCGGCGAGCTCCTACGAGCAGTACTTC,CASRDTQLGTAASSYEQYF
TRBJ1-1,few,TRBV19,NA,TGTGCCAGTACTGACAGCATGAACACTGAAGCTTTCTTT,CASTDSMNTEAFF
TRBJ1-2,NA,TRBV7-9,NA,TGTGCCAGCAACCCCGACACGGACAGTAACTATGGCTACACCTTC,CASNPDTDSNYGYTF
TRBJ2-3,few,TRBV20-1,TRBD2,TGCAGTGCTAGAGATCAGACTAGCGGGAGGGCCCCCACAGATACGCAGTATTTT,CSARDQTSGRAPTDTQYF
TRBJ1-3,NA,TRBV11-2,NA,TGTGCCAGCAGCTTAGGGATAACTGGAAACACCATATATTTT,CASSLGITGNTIYF
TRBJ1-5,few,TRBV6-1,NA,TGTGCCAGCAGTGGGGGGGCCCAGGCAGCCAATCAGCCCCAGCATTTT,CASSGGAQAANQPQHF
TRBJ2-7,few,TRBV7-6,TRBD2,TGTGCCAGCAGCTCTAGACCCAGCGGGAGGGACTACGAGCAGTACTTC,CASSSRPSGRDYEQYF
TRBJ2-7,few,TRBV6-6,NA,TGTGCCAGCAGTGCTAGTTCGCTCGATTTGGGGGTCTACGAGCAGTACTTC,CASSASSLDLGVYEQYF
TRBJ2-3,few,TRBV6-6,TRBD2,TGTGCCAGCAGTTACTCGGGGGGGGATACGCAGTATTTT,CASSYSGGDTQYF
TRBJ2-5,few,TRBV10-3,TRBD2,TGTGCCACGAGAGGGCTAGCGGGACTCCGAATGCAAGAGACCCAGTACTTC,CATRGLAGLRMQETQYF
TRBJ2-7,NA,TRBV20-1,NA,TGCAGTGCTAGAGGCCGACTAGACAGCGGAGAGCAGTACTTC,CSARGRLDSGEQYF
TRBJ1-1,NA,TRBV6-6,NA,TGTGCCAGTAAATGGGGAGACACTGAAGCTTTCTTT,CASKWGDTEAFF
TRBJ2-6,few,TRBV6-5,NA,TGTGCCAGCAACCGGGGCGCTCACTCTGGGGCCAACGTCCTGACTTTC,CASNRGAHSGANVLTF
TRBJ1-2,NA,TRBV6-8,NA,TGTGCCAGCAGTTACGGTCAGGGGACCTACACCTTC,CASSYGQGTYTF
TRBJ1-1,NA,TRBV12-5,NA,TGTCGTCCGTGGGGGGGGGGCACTGAAGCTTTCTTT,CRPWGGGTEAFF